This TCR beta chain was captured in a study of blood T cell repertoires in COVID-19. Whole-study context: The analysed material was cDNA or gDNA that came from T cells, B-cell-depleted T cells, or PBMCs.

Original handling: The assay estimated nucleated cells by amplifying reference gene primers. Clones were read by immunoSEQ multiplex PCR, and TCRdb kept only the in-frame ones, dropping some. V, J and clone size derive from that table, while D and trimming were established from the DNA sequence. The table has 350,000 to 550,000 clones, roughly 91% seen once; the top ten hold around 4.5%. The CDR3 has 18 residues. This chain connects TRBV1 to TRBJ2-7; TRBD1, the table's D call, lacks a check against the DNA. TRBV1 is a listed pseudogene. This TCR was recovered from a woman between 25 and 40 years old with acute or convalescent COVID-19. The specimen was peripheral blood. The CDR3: CTSSPFKSDRESSYEQYF. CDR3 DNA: TGCACCAGCAGCCCTTTCAAATCTGACAGGGAAAGTTCCTACGAGCAGTACTTC.